Below are 10 T cell receptor beta chains sequenced from a single sample in a study of blood T cell repertoires in COVID-19. Using immunoSEQ multiplex PCR, the repertoire was profiled, and TCRdb retains in-frame clones only, with some absent. The table has 150,000 to 200,000 clones, approximately 90% seen once; the top ten hold roughly an eighth. The sample was peripheral blood. The receptors originated from a woman in her 70s with COVID-19, enrolled during active disease.

The gene calls are TRBV28 and TRBJ1-1; tentatively, D is TRBD1 (6 bases). This CDR3 is 11 amino acids long. The ends were cut back, 4 bases at V and 10 bases at J, with 10 bases in the middle. Germline V gives CDR1 MDHEN, CDR2 SYDVKM. CDR3: CASSSGVGAFF. The CDR3 region has the DNA TGTGCCAGCAGTTCAGGGGTGGGAGCTTTCTTT.

V is TRBV11-3 and J is TRBJ2-1, with a weak D call TRBD2 (6 bases). This CDR3 is 15 amino acids long. V lost 8 bases and J 8 bases, leaving 22 bases between the germline ends. Looked up from germline, CDR1 is SGHNT and CDR2 is YENEEA. This CDR3 is CASGTGRDRDYEQFF. The DNA for the CDR3 is TGTGCCAGCGGGACGGGGCGGGATAGGGATTATGAGCAGTTCTTC.

This chain links TRBV18 with TRBJ2-7; D remains ambiguous. Trimming left V 1 base short and J 6 bases short, with 7 bases between. Per germline, CDR1 KGHSH and CDR2 LQKENI. There are 12 residues in the CDR3. The CDR3 here is CASSPQAGEQYF. Written as DNA, the CDR3 is TGTGCCAGCTCACCACAGGCAGGCGAGCAGTACTTC.

This clone was counted a few times. The rearrangement uses TRBV7-2 and TRBJ2-3; 10 bases match TRBD1. This CDR3 spans 13 amino acids. Germline-derived CDR1 and CDR2 are SGHTA and FQGNSA. Trimming at V came to 3 bases and at J to 6 bases, leaving 0 bases not matched to a gene. The CDR3 DNA reads TGTGCCAGCAGCTTGGGACAGGGGGATACGCAGTATTTT. Protein sequence: CASSLGQGDTQYF.

This clone has ten or more counts. V usage is TRBV29-1 and J usage is TRBJ2-7; 9 nucleotides align to TRBD2. This CDR3 contains 15 residues. J gave up 8 bases and V 0 bases, and 11 bases lay outside the gene matches. Germline-derived CDR1 and CDR2 are SQVTM and ANQGSEA. CDR3 DNA: TGCAGCGTTGAAGAACTAGCGGGTCCTAACCGGCAGCAGTACTTC. Protein product: CSVEELAGPNRQQYF.

The chain has TRBV27 and TRBJ1-4; 9 bases are shared with TRBD1. The germline CDR1 and CDR2 sequences are MNHEY and SMNVEV (reference sequence). The ends lost 5 bases at V and 3 bases at J; junction bases unmatched: 7. CDR3 length: 16 residues. CDR3: CASSPTGGSANEKLFF. The CDR3 region has the DNA TGTGCCAGCAGTCCTACAGGGGGCTCGGCTAATGAAAAACTGTTTTTT.

This clone was found once. The chain has TRBV5-1 and TRBJ2-7; D perhaps matches TRBD2 (6 bases). Germline CDR1 SGHRS, CDR2 YFSETQ. CDR3 size: 15 residues. V lost 5 bases and J lost 3, with 18 bases in between. This CDR3 is CASSSFRTGLYEQYF. The CDR3 nucleotides are TGCGCCAGCAGTAGCTTCAGAACGGGACTCTACGAGCAGTACTTC.

This chain connects TRBV19 to TRBJ1-4; no clear D gene. Trimming took off 1 base at V and 3 bases at J, with 9 bases between the two ends. CDR3 length: 15 residues. Germline lookup yields CDR1 LNHDA and CDR2 SQIVND (reference sequence). The CDR3 loop is CASSIAPGSNEKLFF. CDR3 nucleotide sequence: TGTGCCAGTAGTATAGCCCCGGGGTCTAATGAAAAACTGTTTTTT.

The chain uses TRBV5-6 and TRBJ1-4; 9 bases fit TRBD1. Per germline, CDR1 SGHDT and CDR2 YYEEEE. V lost 4 bases and J lost 8; bases outside the gene matches: 6. CDR3 length: 14 amino acids. The DNA for the CDR3 is TGTGCCAGCAGCCAGGGACAGGGAAGGGAAAAACTGTTTTTT. This codes for CASSQGQGREKLFF. Full variable domain (rest looked up from reference TRBV5-6 and TRBJ1-4): DAGVTQSPTHLIKTRGQQVTLRCSPKSGHDTVSWYQQALGQGPQFIFQYYEEEERQRGNFPDRFSGHQFPNYSSELNVNALLLGDSALYLCASSQGQGREKLFFGSGTQLSVL.

V is TRBV20-1 and J is TRBJ1-1; D remains ambiguous. The CDR3 is 13 amino acids. The ends were cut back, 3 bases at V and 0 bases at J, with 8 bases in the middle. CDR1 is DFQATT and CDR2 is SNEGSKA in the germline V gene (reference sequence). DNA of the CDR3: TGCAGTGCTAGTAACAGCATGAACACTGAAGCTTTCTTT. This codes for CSASNSMNTEAFF.